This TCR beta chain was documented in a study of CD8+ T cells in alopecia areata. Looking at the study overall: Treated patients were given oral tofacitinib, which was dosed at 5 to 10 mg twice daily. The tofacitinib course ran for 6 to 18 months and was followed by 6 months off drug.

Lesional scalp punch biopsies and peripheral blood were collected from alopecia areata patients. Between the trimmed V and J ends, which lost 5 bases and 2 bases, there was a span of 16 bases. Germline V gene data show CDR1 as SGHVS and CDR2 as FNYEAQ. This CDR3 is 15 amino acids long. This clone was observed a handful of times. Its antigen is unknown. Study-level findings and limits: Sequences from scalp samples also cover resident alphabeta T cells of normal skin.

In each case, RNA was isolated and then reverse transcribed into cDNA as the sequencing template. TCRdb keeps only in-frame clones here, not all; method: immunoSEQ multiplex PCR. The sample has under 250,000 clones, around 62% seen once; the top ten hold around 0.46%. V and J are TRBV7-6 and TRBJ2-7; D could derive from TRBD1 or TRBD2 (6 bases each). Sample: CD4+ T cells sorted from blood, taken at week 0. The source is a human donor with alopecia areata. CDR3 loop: CASSPGAGAPYEQYF. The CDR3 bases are TGTGCCAGCAGCCCGGGGGCCGGGGCCCCCTACGAGCAGTACTTC.